These T cell receptor beta chains were read from a single sample in a study of T cell responses to AZD1222 COVID-19 vaccine. Data came from immunoSEQ multiplex PCR; TCRdb stores just in-frame clones and leaves some out. The table shows 90,000 or so clones, with around 89% occurring only once. This sample comprised peripheral blood, obtained 28 days after the second AZD1222 dose. These receptors all come from an adult who received the AZD1222 COVID-19 vaccine. The CDR3 runs from the conserved cysteine through the conserved F or W. The D gene is left open where the match is weak. Rows may omit the clone size; those that give it use once, few, many or a size class.

CDR3nt,CDR3aa,v_gene,d_gene,abundance,j_gene
TGTGCCAGCAGCTTAGTATCGGCAGGGGGCACTGAAGCTTTCTTT,CASSLVSAGGTEAFF,TRBV7-8,TRBD1,.,TRBJ1-1
TGTGCCAGCAGCCAACTGACAGAGGTCTATGGCTACACCTTC,CASSQLTEVYGYTF,TRBV7-2,.,.,TRBJ1-2
TGTGCCAGCTGTAGACAGGGCTTTGAAGCTTTCTTT,CASCRQGFEAFF,TRBV2,TRBD1,.,TRBJ1-1
TGTGCCAGCAGCCAAGACTTCAGCGGGCTGTATCTAAGGGATACGCAGTATTTT,CASSQDFSGLYLRDTQYF,TRBV14,.,.,TRBJ2-3
TGTGCCAGCAGCCAACCTTGGTCTGATGGCTACACCTTC,CASSQPWSDGYTF,TRBV4-2,.,.,TRBJ1-2
TGTGCCAGCAGCCCGTGGGGGGACACGCGCCCCAATCAGCCCCAGCATTTT,CASSPWGDTRPNQPQHF,TRBV7-9,.,.,TRBJ1-5
TGTGCCAGCAAGGAGTGGACTTCATACACAGATACGCAGTATTTT,CASKEWTSYTDTQYF,TRBV5-5,.,.,TRBJ2-3
TGTGCCAGCAGCTCTGCTGGGACTACCACCTACAATGAGCAGTTCTTC,CASSSAGTTTYNEQFF,TRBV7-2,TRBD2,few,TRBJ2-1
TGTGCCAGCAGCTCACCGCGGGGCCGCTACGAGCAGTACTTC,CASSSPRGRYEQYF,TRBV11-2,.,.,TRBJ2-7
TGTGCCAGCAGCGGGGGGGCCCACCATGGGGAGCAGTTCTTC,CASSGGAHHGEQFF,TRBV6-5,TRBD2,.,TRBJ2-1
TGTGCCAGCGGTCGCGGACAGGGGCTCGAGTTGAGTGGCTACACCTTC,CASGRGQGLELSGYTF,TRBV7-9,TRBD1,.,TRBJ1-2
TGTGCCAGCAGCGTAGACAGGTTGAATGGCTACACCTTC,CASSVDRLNGYTF,TRBV9,.,.,TRBJ1-2
TGCGCCAGCAGCCAAGGACTGAATAGCAATCAGCCCCAGCATTTT,CASSQGLNSNQPQHF,TRBV5-1,.,.,TRBJ1-5
TGTGCCAGCAGCTTGCGCGACGGTACGCAGTATTTT,CASSLRDGTQYF,TRBV11-2,.,.,TRBJ2-3
TGTGCCAGCTCACAGTCGAACAGGGCAGGGAGCACAGATACGCAGTATTTT,CASSQSNRAGSTDTQYF,TRBV18,.,.,TRBJ2-3
TGTGCCAGCAGCCAAGGGCGAACCCAGTACTTC,CASSQGRTQYF,TRBV3-1/TRBV3-2,.,.,TRBJ2-5
TGCGCCAGCAGTGTTAGCGGGGGGGTTGACGAGCAGTACTTC,CASSVSGGVDEQYF,TRBV10-2,TRBD2,.,TRBJ2-7
TGCGCCAGCAGCTTGATCGGGGCCAATGAGCAGTTCTTC,CASSLIGANEQFF,TRBV5-1,.,once,TRBJ2-1
TGTGCCAGTAGTCCTCCCCTGAGGGGACAGGGACCGCAAAATCAGCCCCAGCATTTT,CASSPPLRGQGPQNQPQHF,TRBV19,TRBD1,.,TRBJ1-5
TGTGCAAGTCGGCACGTCGGGGGTAGGGGGAACACTGAAGCTTTCTTT,CASRHVGGRGNTEAFF,TRBV12-2,.,.,TRBJ1-1
TGTGCCAGCAGATCGACAGGGGGCACTGAAGCTTTCTTT,CASRSTGGTEAFF,TRBV7-2,TRBD1,few,TRBJ1-1
TGTGCCAGCAGCCAAGATGGGGCAGGGAGAGGCTACACCTTC,CASSQDGAGRGYTF,TRBV3-1/TRBV3-2,.,.,TRBJ1-2
TGTGCCAGTGGGGGAAGGTGGAGGGACGATCAGCCCCAGCATTTT,CASGGRWRDDQPQHF,TRBV19,.,.,TRBJ1-5
TGTGCCAGCAGTGGCGGGACAGGGGTCGGGGGCTACACCTTC,CASSGGTGVGGYTF,TRBV2,TRBD1,.,TRBJ1-2
TGCGCCAGCAGTCAGACCGGACAGAGACAAGAGACCCAGTACTTC,CASSQTGQRQETQYF,TRBV23-1,.,.,TRBJ2-5
TGTGCCAGCAGTGAACCGGGACAGAGGAGCTCCTACGAGCAGTACTTC,CASSEPGQRSSYEQYF,TRBV25-1,TRBD1,once,TRBJ2-7
TGTGCCAGCAGCTTAGAGGTTTTACGTGCTTTCTTT,CASSLEVLRAFF,TRBV7-9,.,.,TRBJ1-1
TGTGCCTGGGGACCTTCGCAGGGCTACACCTTC,CAWGPSQGYTF,TRBV30,.,.,TRBJ1-2
TGCAGCGTTGTAAAGCTGGCAGGCTCTAACTATGGCTACACCTTC,CSVVKLAGSNYGYTF,TRBV29-1,.,once,TRBJ1-2
TGTGCCAGCAGCCAACGACAGGATAACTATGGCTACACCTTC,CASSQRQDNYGYTF,TRBV3-1/TRBV3-2,.,.,TRBJ1-2
TGTGCCAGCAGTACCGGAGGAGATACGCAGTATTTT,CASSTGGDTQYF,TRBV12-3/TRBV12-4,.,.,TRBJ2-3
TGTGCCAGCAGCGTCTTCGGGGAGAATAATTCACCCCTCCACTTT,CASSVFGENNSPLHF,TRBV9,.,.,TRBJ1-6
TGTGCCAGCAGCCAGACAGGGTGGCCCGCAACTAATGAAAAACTGTTTTTT,CASSQTGWPATNEKLFF,TRBV11-3,TRBD1,.,TRBJ1-4
TGCGCCAGCAGCGGGGGGGGCTCACCCCTCCACTTT,CASSGGGSPLHF,TRBV5-1,.,.,TRBJ1-6
TGTGCCAGCAGTCCTTTTGACGGGATCTCTGGGGCCAACGTCCTGACTTTC,CASSPFDGISGANVLTF,TRBV6-6,.,.,TRBJ2-6
TGTGCCAGCAGTGATCGATGGAGTACGGTGGGTTCACCCCTCCACTTT,CASSDRWSTVGSPLHF,TRBV6-1,.,.,TRBJ1-6
TGTGCCAGCAGCCAAGACCCACGGAAGAACACTGAAGCTTTCTTT,CASSQDPRKNTEAFF,TRBV14,.,few,TRBJ1-1
TGTGCCAGTAGTCATCAGGGTAGCTCCTACGAGCAGTACTTC,CASSHQGSSYEQYF,TRBV19,.,.,TRBJ2-7
TGTGCCAGCAGCCGCGGGGACAGGGCTACAGATACGCAGTATTTT,CASSRGDRATDTQYF,TRBV7-3,TRBD1,.,TRBJ2-3
TGTGCCAGCAGCGGACAGGTGGGTCCCCCCTATGGCTACACCTTC,CASSGQVGPPYGYTF,TRBV5-6,TRBD1,.,TRBJ1-2
TGTGCCAGTAGTATAAGGTCCGGGGCTGAAGCTTTCTTT,CASSIRSGAEAFF,TRBV19,.,.,TRBJ1-1
TGTGCCACCAGTGAACAGGGGCGTCCCTACGAGCAGTACTTC,CATSEQGRPYEQYF,TRBV24-1,TRBD1,.,TRBJ2-7
TGTGCCAGCAGCTCCACAGGGGGCCGGCCTGAAGCTTTCTTT,CASSSTGGRPEAFF,TRBV7-9,TRBD1,.,TRBJ1-1
TGTGCCAGCAGTTACTCGGGTATGGGGGACGAAAAACTGTTTTTT,CASSYSGMGDEKLFF,TRBV6-5,.,.,TRBJ1-4
TGTGCCAGCAGCTTTGCGAGGAACACTGAAGCTTTCTTT,CASSFARNTEAFF,TRBV7-3,.,.,TRBJ1-1
TGTGCCAGTAGTATTAGGACTAGCGGGGCAAAATCCTACGAGCAGTACTTC,CASSIRTSGAKSYEQYF,TRBV19,TRBD2,.,TRBJ2-7
TGTGCCAGCAGCCCCGGGCTAGGGGAAAAGGGAGCTTTCTTT,CASSPGLGEKGAFF,TRBV7-8,.,once,TRBJ1-1
TGTGCCATCAGTGAGTCCCCGACCGATCGCACTGAAGCTTTCTTT,CAISESPTDRTEAFF,TRBV10-3,.,.,TRBJ1-1
TGTGCCAGCAGTGGCCGCGGGACTAGGAGTTTGTACGAGCAGTACTTC,CASSGRGTRSLYEQYF,TRBV6-1,TRBD2,.,TRBJ2-7
TGTGCCAGCAGTTACACAGGCCTCCCTGCCACCGGGGAGCTGTTTTTT,CASSYTGLPATGELFF,TRBV6-5,.,.,TRBJ2-2
TGTGCCAGCAGCTTAGGGGTACAGAGATCCAGCAATCAGCCCCAGCATTTT,CASSLGVQRSSNQPQHF,TRBV7-8,.,.,TRBJ1-5
TGTGCCAGTAGGGGCAGGGTTAGGGGAGGTACTGAAGCTTTCTTT,CASRGRVRGGTEAFF,TRBV19,.,.,TRBJ1-1